Described below is a single T cell receptor (beta chain) sequence and its context. The study ran its PCR with 60 Vbeta and 13 Jbeta primers. Method: immunoSEQ multiplex PCR; TCRdb's copy keeps in-frame clones and lacks some. The table lists some 140,000 clones, more than 75% of them singletons, with roughly 5.5% in the top ten. The data were taken from a study of cytomegalovirus exposure and HLA in healthy donors. The ends were cut back, 1 base at V and 2 bases at J, with 8 bases in the middle. Germline V CDR1 and CDR2: GTSNPN, SVGIG (reference sequence). CDR3 size: 13 residues. The sequence came from a middle-aged woman in good health and CMV-seropositive. Specimen: PBMCs. The gene calls are TRBV30 and TRBJ1-1; TRBD1 is a possible D gene (5 bases). The CDR3: CAWSGGGNTEAFF. Here the CDR3 DNA reads TGTGCCTGGAGTGGCGGGGGAAACACTGAAGCTTTCTTT.